The entry below describes one TCR beta chain. The data stem from a study of blood T cell repertoires in COVID-19. On the study more broadly: COVID-19 samples from acute and convalescent phases originated in the United States, Italy and Spain. Sample material is recorded as cDNA or gDNA derived from T cells, B-cell-depleted T cells, or PBMCs.

Per the authors' pipeline: The assay estimated nucleated cells by amplifying reference gene primers. Repertoires were generated with immunoSEQ multiplex PCR, while TCRdb's copy carries only in-frame clones and drops some. The DNA gave D and trimming, while V, J and clone size come from that table. Counted here are about 110,000 clones, less than 75% occurring once; the ten biggest clones make up more than 1.5%. Germline assignment: CDR1 SGHTA and CDR2 FQGNSA. This CDR3 has 16 residues. V lost 2 bases and J lost 6; bases outside the gene matches: 12. The rearrangement links TRBV7-2 to TRBJ1-1; TRBD1 agrees at 7 bases. The sequence came from a woman between 35 and 50 years old with acute or convalescent COVID-19. Sequencing was carried out using peripheral blood. This CDR3 is CASSLHGQGGGAEAFF. The CDR3 region has the DNA TGTGCCAGCAGCTTACATGGTCAAGGGGGCGGTGCTGAAGCTTTCTTT.